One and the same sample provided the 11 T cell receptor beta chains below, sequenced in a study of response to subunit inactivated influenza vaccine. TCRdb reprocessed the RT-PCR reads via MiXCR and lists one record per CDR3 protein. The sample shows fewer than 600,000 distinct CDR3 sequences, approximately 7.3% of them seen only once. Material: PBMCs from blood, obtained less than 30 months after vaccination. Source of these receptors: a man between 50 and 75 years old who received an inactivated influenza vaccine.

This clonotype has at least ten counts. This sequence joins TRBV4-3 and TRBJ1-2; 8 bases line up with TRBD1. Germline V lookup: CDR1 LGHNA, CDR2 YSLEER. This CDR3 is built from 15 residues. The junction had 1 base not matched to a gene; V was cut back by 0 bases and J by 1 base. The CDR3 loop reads CASSQDRGLNYGYTF. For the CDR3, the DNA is TGCGCCAGCAGCCAAGACAGGGGGCTTAACTATGGCTACACCTTC.

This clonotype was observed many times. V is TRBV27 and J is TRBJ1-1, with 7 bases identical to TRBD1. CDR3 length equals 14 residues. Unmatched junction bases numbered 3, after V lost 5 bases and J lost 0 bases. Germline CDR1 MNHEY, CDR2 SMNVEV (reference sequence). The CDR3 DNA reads TGTGCCAGCAGTAGACAGGGAGTGAACACTGAAGCTTTCTTT. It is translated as CASSRQGVNTEAFF.

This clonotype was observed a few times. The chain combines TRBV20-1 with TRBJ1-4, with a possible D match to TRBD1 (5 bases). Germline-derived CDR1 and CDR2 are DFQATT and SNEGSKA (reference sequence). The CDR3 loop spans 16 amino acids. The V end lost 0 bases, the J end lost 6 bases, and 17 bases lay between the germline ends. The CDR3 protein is CSARDLRVIGDEKLFF. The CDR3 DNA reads TGCAGTGCTAGAGATCTCAGGGTTATCGGTGATGAAAAACTGTTTTTT.

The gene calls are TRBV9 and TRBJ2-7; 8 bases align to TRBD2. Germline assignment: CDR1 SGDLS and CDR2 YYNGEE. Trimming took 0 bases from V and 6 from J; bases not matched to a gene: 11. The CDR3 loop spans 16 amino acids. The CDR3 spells CASSVDSGAPAGEQYF. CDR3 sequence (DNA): TGTGCCAGCAGCGTAGATAGCGGGGCCCCCGCAGGCGAGCAGTACTTC.

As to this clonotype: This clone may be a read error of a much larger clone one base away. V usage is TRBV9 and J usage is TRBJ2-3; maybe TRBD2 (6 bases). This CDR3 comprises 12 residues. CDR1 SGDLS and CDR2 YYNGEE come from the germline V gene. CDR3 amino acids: CANSVEGLTQYF. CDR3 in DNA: TGTGCCAACAGCGTAGAGGGACTTACGCAGTATTTT.

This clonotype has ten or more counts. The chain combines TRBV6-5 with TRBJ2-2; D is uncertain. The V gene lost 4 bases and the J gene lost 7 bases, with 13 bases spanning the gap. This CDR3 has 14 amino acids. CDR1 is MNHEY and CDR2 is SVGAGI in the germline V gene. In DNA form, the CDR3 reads TGTGCCAGCAGTTTCGTTAAGCAGTTCGGGGAGCTGTTTTTT. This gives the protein CASSFVKQFGELFF.

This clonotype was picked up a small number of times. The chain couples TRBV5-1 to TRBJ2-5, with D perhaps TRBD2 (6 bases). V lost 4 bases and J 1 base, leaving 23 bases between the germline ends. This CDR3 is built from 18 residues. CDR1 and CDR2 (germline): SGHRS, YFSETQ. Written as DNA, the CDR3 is TGCGCCAGCAGCCGGGGGACCGCGGGGATGAGTGCCCAAGAGACCCAGTACTTC. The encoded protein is CASSRGTAGMSAQETQYF.

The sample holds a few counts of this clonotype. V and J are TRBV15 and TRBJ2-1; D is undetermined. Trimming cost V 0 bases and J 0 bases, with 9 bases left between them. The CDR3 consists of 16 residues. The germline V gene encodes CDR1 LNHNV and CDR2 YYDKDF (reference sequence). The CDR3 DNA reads TGTGCCACCAGCAGAGACGAAGGGTCCTCCTACAATGAGCAGTTCTTC. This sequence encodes CATSRDEGSSYNEQFF. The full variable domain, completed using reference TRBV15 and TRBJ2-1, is DAMVIQNPRYQVTQFGKPVTLSCSQTLNHNVMYWYQQKSSQAPKLLFHYYDKDFNNEADTPDNFQSRRPNTSFCFLDIRSPGLGDTAMYLCATSRDEGSSYNEQFFGPGTRLTVL.

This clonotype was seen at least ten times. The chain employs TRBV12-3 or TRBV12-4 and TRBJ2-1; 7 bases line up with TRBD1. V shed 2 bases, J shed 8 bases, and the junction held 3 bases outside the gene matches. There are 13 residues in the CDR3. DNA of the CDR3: TGTGCCAGCAGTTTACAGGGGGTGTATGAGCAGTTCTTC. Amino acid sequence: CASSLQGVYEQFF.

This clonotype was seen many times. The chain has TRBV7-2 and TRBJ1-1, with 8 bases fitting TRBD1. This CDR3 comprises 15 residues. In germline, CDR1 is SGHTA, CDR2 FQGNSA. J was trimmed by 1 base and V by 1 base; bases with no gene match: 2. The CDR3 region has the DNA TGTGCCAGCAGCTTAGGGGACAGGAGGAACACTGAAGCTTTCTTT. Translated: CASSLGDRRNTEAFF.

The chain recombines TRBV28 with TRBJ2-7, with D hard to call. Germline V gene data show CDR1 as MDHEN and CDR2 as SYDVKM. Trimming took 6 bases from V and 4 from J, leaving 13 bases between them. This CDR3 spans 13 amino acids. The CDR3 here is CASSPDGQYEQYF. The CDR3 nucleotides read TGTGCCAGCAGCCCCGATGGGCAATACGAGCAGTACTTC.